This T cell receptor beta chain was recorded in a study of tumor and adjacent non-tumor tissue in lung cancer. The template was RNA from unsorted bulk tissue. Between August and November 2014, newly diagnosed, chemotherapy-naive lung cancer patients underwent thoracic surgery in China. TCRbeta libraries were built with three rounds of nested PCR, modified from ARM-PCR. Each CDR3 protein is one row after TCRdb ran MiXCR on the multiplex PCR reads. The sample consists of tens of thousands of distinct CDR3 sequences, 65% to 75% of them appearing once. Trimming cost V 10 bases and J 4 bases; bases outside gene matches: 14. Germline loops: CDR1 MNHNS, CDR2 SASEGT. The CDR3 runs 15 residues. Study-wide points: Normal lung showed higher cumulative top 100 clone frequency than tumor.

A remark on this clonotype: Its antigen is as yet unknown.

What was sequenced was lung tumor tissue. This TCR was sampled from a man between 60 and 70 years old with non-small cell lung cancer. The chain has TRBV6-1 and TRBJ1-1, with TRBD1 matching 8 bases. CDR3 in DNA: TGTGCCACCGCTCTTCACAGGGGGTTGAGCACTGAAGCTTTCTTT. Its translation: CATALHRGLSTEAFF.